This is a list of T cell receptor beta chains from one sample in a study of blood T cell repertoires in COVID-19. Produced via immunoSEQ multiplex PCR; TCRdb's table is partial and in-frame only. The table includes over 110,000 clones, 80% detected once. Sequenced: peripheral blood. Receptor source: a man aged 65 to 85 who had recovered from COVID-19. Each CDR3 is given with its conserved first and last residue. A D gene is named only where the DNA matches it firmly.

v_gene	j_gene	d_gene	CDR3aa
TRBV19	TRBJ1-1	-	CASSADGSRTEAFF
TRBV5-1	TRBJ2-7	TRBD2	CASSLWVGREASYEQYF
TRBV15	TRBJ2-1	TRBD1	CATSRPDRVDEQFF
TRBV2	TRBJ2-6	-	CASSEQGRAGANVLTF
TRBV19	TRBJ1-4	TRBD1	CASIGTGVANEKLFF
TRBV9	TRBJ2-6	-	CASSEGHLSGANVLTF
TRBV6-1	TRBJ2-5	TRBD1	CASSGRWTGGGETQYF
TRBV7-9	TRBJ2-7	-	CASSPPDFLSYEQYF
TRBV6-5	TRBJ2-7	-	CASSTAGYSYEQYF
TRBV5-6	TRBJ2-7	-	CASSLGSAREQYF
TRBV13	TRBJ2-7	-	CASSLEGEVYEQYF
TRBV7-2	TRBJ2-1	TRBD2	CASSPVAVAGVYNEQFF
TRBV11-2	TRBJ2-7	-	CASSLSSGYYEQYF
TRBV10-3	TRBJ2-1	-	CAISDLGGSSYNEQFF
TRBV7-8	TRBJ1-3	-	CASSPQGQGSGNTIYF
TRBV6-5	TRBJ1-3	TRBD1	CASRLQGGNTIYF
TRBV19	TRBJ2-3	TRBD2	CASSSPDKTSGKGTQYF
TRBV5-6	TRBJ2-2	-	CASSLGANTGELFF
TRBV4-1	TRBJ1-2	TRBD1	CASSQEQTGLAGYTF
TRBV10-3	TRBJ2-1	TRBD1	CAISLSGQGFYNEQFF
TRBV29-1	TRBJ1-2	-	CSALRRGNYGYTF
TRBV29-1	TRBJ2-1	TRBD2	CSVELAGGRYNEQFF
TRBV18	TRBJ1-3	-	CASSPQGLGNTIYF
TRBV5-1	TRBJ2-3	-	CASSFEGGSTDTQYF
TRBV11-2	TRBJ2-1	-	CASSFVDEQFF
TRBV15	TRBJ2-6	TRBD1	CATSRDRTGGNSGANVLTF
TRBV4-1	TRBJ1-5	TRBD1	CASSRGQGAREPQHF
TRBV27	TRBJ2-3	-	CASSLTGGLNRGDTQYF
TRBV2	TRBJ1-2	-	CASSEGLGQIYGYTF
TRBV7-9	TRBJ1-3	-	CASGGGQPPGNTIYF
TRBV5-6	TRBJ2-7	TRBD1	CASSLGQGRSYEQYF
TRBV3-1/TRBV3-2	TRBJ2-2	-	CASSQDGGNTGELFF
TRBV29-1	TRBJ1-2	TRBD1	CSAGQGFYGYTF
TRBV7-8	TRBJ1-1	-	CASSPLSGPYTEAFF
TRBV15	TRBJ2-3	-	CATSVGRATDTQYF
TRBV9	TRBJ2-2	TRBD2	CASSVEGGRRTGELFF
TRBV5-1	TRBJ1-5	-	CASSPGAGVSNQPQHF
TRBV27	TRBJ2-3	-	CASSNTTSLDTQYF
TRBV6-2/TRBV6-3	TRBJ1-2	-	CASSYGRTQYGYTF
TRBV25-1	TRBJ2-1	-	CASSAGEIPSYNEQFF
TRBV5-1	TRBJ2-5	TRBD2	CASSLSLAGGQETQYF
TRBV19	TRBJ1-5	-	CASTLGYGNQPQHF
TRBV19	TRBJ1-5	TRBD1	CASSMSTGVHQPQHF
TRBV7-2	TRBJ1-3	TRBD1	CASSPTTGRNTIYF
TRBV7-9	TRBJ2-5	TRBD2	CASSFLVSGGQETQYF
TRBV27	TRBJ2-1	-	CASSLGRDNEQFF
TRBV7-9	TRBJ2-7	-	CARICEQYF